The clone carrying this T cell receptor (beta chain) was seen only a few times. Its antigen is undetermined. In all sorted populations, purity surpassed 95%. The data were taken from a study of beta chain features in type 1 diabetes. Study-level information: Cell yields, gender and age were comparable in patients and healthy donors.

Expressed TCRB transcripts were sequenced, since all the RNA that had been isolated was reverse transcribed. The protocol was immunoSEQ multiplex PCR, while the TCRdb copy is restricted to in-frame clones and leaves out a portion. Found here are some 150,000 clones, 7% to 9.5% of them singletons; the top ten hold roughly 0.7%. CDR3 length: 16 amino acids. Germline V gene data show CDR1 as SGHTA and CDR2 as FQGTGA. The trim removed 5 bases at V and 1 base at J, leaving 5 bases unmatched. General study results and limits: Across all four CD4+ subsets, people with type 1 diabetes showed modestly shorter TCRB CDR3s. Relative to healthy donors, patients appeared to have naive, central memory and Treg TCRB repertoires that were more similar. Sequencing of cDNA might inflate the share of cells that strongly express TCR.

This chain joins TRBV7-3 and TRBJ2-3; 11 bases are a match to TRBD2. The clonotype originates from a woman aged 25-40 years with type 1 diabetes. The sample was central memory CD4+ T cells from blood. The CDR3 protein is CASSARLAGRTDTQYF. The CDR3 nucleotides are TGTGCCAGCAGCGCCAGACTAGCGGGACGCACAGATACGCAGTATTTT.